A single sample is the source of the 30 T cell receptor beta chains below, sequenced in a study of blood T cell repertoires in COVID-19. Assay: immunoSEQ multiplex PCR; the TCRdb copy retains only in-frame clones and omits some. The sample lists 400,000 or so clones; around 87% were seen once. The source material was PBMCs or T cells enriched from blood (not recorded which). These receptors all come from a man aged 25 to 40 who had recovered from COVID-19.

V is TRBV28 and J is TRBJ1-1; D unclear. This CDR3 has 15 residues. Germline V lookup: CDR1 MDHEN, CDR2 SYDVKM. V was shortened by 1 base and J by 5 bases, with 14 bases between the two germline ends. The CDR3 DNA sequence: TGTGCCAGCAGTTTATTTCAGGAAATAGGTACTGAAGCTTTCTTT. Encoded protein: CASSLFQEIGTEAFF. Together with reference TRBV28 and TRBJ1-1, the CDR3 gives the full variable domain: DVKVTQSSRYLVKRTGEKVFLECVQDMDHENMFWYRQDPGLGLRLIYFSYDVKMKEKGDIPEGYSVSREKKERFSLILESASTNQTSMYLCASSLFQEIGTEAFFGQGTRLTVV.

The chain has TRBV11-2 and TRBJ1-1, with D hard to call. Trimming took off 4 bases at V and 3 bases at J, with 6 bases between the two ends. This CDR3 spans 12 amino acids. CDR1 is SGHAT and CDR2 is FQNNGV in the germline V gene. For the CDR3, the DNA is TGTGCCAGCAGCTACGGGGACACTGAAGCTTTCTTT. Its translation is CASSYGDTEAFF. The variable domain in full, completed from reference TRBV11-2 and TRBJ1-1, reads EAGVAQSPRYKIIEKRQSVAFWCNPISGHATLYWYQQILGQGPKLLIQFQNNGVVDDSQLPKDRFSAERLKGVDSTLKIQPAKLEDSAVYLCASSYGDTEAFFGQGTRLTVV.

The chain uses TRBV5-1 and TRBJ2-7, with D maybe TRBD2 (9 bases). The CDR3 runs to 16 residues. Germline loops: CDR1 SGHRS, CDR2 YFSETQ. V dropped 3 bases and J dropped 6 bases, with 22 bases sitting between them. The CDR3 here is CASSYTGGTSWGEQYF. The CDR3, as DNA: TGCGCCAGCAGCTATACAGGGGGGACTAGCTGGGGCGAGCAGTACTTC.

V usage is TRBV11-3 and J usage is TRBJ2-3; D is perhaps TRBD2 (6 bases). Trimming took 0 bases from V and 1 from J, leaving 8 bases between them. The CDR3 runs 15 residues. The germline gives CDR1 SGHNT, CDR2 YENEEA. The CDR3 spells CASSLEGGGTDTQYF. Written as DNA, the CDR3 is TGTGCCAGCAGCTTAGAGGGGGGAGGCACAGATACGCAGTATTTT.

V and J are TRBV6-5 and TRBJ2-1; no definite D call. This CDR3 has 14 residues. Germline CDR1 reads MNHEY; CDR2 reads SVGAGI. V dropped 7 bases and J dropped 3 bases, with 13 bases sitting between them. The CDR3 here is CASTPSTGYNEQFF. Here the CDR3 DNA reads TGTGCCAGCACCCCGAGCACTGGCTACAATGAGCAGTTCTTC.

This chain uses TRBV30 with TRBJ1-3; no clear D gene. The V gene lost 4 bases and the J gene lost 0 bases, with 19 bases spanning the gap. The germline gives CDR1 GTSNPN, CDR2 SVGIG (reference sequence). The CDR3 length is 17 residues. This CDR3 reads CAWTREARLYSGNTIYF. In nucleotides, the CDR3 is TGTGCCTGGACCCGGGAGGCCCGCTTATACTCTGGAAACACCATATATTTT.

V and J are TRBV28 and TRBJ1-1, with 9 positions matching TRBD1. Trimming cost V 5 bases and J 5 bases; bases outside gene matches: 9. The length of the CDR3 is 15 residues. Germline V gene data show CDR1 as MDHEN and CDR2 as SYDVKM. CDR3 nucleotides: TGTGCCAGCAGTCTTCTGGACAGGGGTGGGACTGAAGCTTTCTTT. The encoded protein is CASSLLDRGGTEAFF. Full variable domain (rest looked up from reference TRBV28 and TRBJ1-1): DVKVTQSSRYLVKRTGEKVFLECVQDMDHENMFWYRQDPGLGLRLIYFSYDVKMKEKGDIPEGYSVSREKKERFSLILESASTNQTSMYLCASSLLDRGGTEAFFGQGTRLTVV.

The chain carries TRBV10-3 and TRBJ2-1; 7 bases fit TRBD2. V lost 10 bases to trimming and J lost 0 bases; unmatched junction nucleotides: 6. The CDR3 totals 14 residues. Looked up from germline, CDR1 is ENHRY and CDR2 is SYGVKD. The CDR3, as DNA: TGTGCCACCGCCGGCGGGAGCTCCTACAATGAGCAGTTCTTC. Protein: CATAGGSSYNEQFF.

V gene TRBV30 combines with J gene TRBJ1-1; 7 nucleotides line up with TRBD1. Germline lookup yields CDR1 GTSNPN and CDR2 SVGIG (reference sequence). The ends lost 8 bases at V and 1 base at J; junction bases unmatched: 7. The CDR3 runs 13 residues. CDR3 in amino acids: CAQRQGWNTEAFF. DNA for the CDR3: TGTGCCCAAAGACAGGGATGGAACACTGAAGCTTTCTTT.

The chain joins TRBV5-1 to TRBJ2-5; 7 bases are a match to TRBD2. Germline CDR1 SGHRS, CDR2 YFSETQ. Trimming took 0 bases from V and 5 from J; bases not matched to a gene: 10. This CDR3 region has 16 residues. The DNA of the CDR3 is TGCGCCAGCAGCTTGGATGCGGGAGTAGTTTTGGAGACCCAGTACTTC. Its translation is CASSLDAGVVLETQYF.

The chain employs TRBV4-1 and TRBJ2-3; TRBD2 matches at 7 bases. Germline values: CDR1 MGHRA, CDR2 YSYEKL. V lost 7 bases and J lost 6; bases outside the gene matches: 25. The CDR3 spans 19 residues. DNA for the CDR3: TGCGCCAGCACCTCGGAGGTGGGAGGTGAGCGGGGCCCCCGCGATACGCAGTATTTT. Translation: CASTSEVGGERGPRDTQYF.

The rearrangement links TRBV12-3 or TRBV12-4 to TRBJ1-2, with unresolved D. V was clipped by 7 bases and J by 6 bases, with 15 bases between them. There are 13 residues in the CDR3. The CDR3 is CASTPLVQNGYTF. The CDR3 nucleotides are TGTGCCAGCACCCCTCTTGTTCAGAATGGCTACACCTTC.

The chain recombines TRBV21-1 with TRBJ1-4; TRBD1 is the table's D call and was not checked against the DNA. TRBV21-1 is a pseudogene segment. This CDR3 is 16 amino acids long. CDR3 nucleotide sequence: TGTGCCAGCAGCAAGTCAGTTCAGGGGGGAATTGAAAAACTGTTTTTT. Its translation is CASSKSVQGGIEKLFF.

The V call is TRBV7-9, the J call TRBJ2-7; D is undetermined. Trimming left V 5 bases short and J 7 bases short, with 9 bases between. From germline, CDR1 is SEHNR and CDR2 FQNEAQ (reference sequence). CDR3 size: 11 residues. The CDR3 spells CASSRESEQYF. For the CDR3, the DNA is TGTGCCAGCAGCCGCGAGAGTGAGCAGTACTTC. Filled out from reference TRBV7-9 and TRBJ2-7, the complete variable domain reads DTGVSQNPRHKITKRGQNVTFRCDPISEHNRLYWYRQTLGQGPEFLTYFQNEAQLEKSRLLSDRFSAERPKGSFSTLEIQRTEQGDSAMYLCASSRESEQYFGPGTRLTVT.

The V gene is TRBV5-6, the J gene TRBJ2-2; possible D gene TRBD1, 5 bases. Germline CDR1 SGHDT, CDR2 YYEEEE. The CDR3 has 16 residues. V lost 4 bases to trimming and J lost 7 bases, with 20 bases between them. The CDR3 DNA reads as TGTGCCAGCAGCAATGAAGGGGATAAAATCATCGGGGAGCTGTTTTTT. As protein: CASSNEGDKIIGELFF.

The chain links TRBV30 to TRBJ1-1; D is unclear. Germline V gene lookup returns CDR1 GTSNPN and CDR2 SVGIG (reference sequence). The ends were cut back, 7 bases at V and 7 bases at J, with 19 bases in the middle. This CDR3 has 13 residues. This chain's CDR3 is CAFSREVADEAFF. The CDR3 region has the DNA TGTGCCTTCTCTCGAGAGGTAGCGGATGAAGCTTTCTTT.

The rearrangement joins TRBV5-1 to TRBJ1-5; D is uncertain. Germline assignment: CDR1 SGHRS and CDR2 YFSETQ. V shed 4 bases and J shed 9 bases, with 17 bases lying between them. The CDR3 extends over 14 amino acids. CDR3 loop: CASSLSGGSPPQHF. As DNA, the CDR3 is TGCGCCAGCAGCCTGTCGGGAGGGAGCCCGCCCCAGCATTTT.

V usage is TRBV28 and J usage is TRBJ2-7, with D perhaps TRBD2 (5 bases). This CDR3 is 14 amino acids long. CDR1 and CDR2 (germline): MDHEN, SYDVKM. Trimming left V 6 bases short and J 0 bases short, with 12 bases between. The CDR3 coding sequence is TGTGCCAGCAGAGAGGGTGGAAGCTCCTACGAGCAGTACTTC. It specifies CASREGGSSYEQYF.

This rearrangement joins TRBV2 to TRBJ2-5, with 7 bases that match TRBD2. Germline values: CDR1 SNHLY, CDR2 FYNNEI. V shed 8 bases, J shed 5 bases, and the junction held 2 bases outside the gene matches. The CDR3 is made up of 11 amino acids. The CDR3 DNA follows: TGTGCCAGCGGGGAGGGGGAGACCCAGTACTTC. Its protein is CASGEGETQYF.

The gene calls are TRBV7-2 and TRBJ1-2; D is ambiguous. Trimming took off 1 base at V and 5 bases at J, with 8 bases between the two ends. This CDR3 contains 13 residues. Per the germline V gene, CDR1 is SGHTA and CDR2 is FQGNSA. CDR3 DNA: TGTGCCAGCAGCTTAGGGACTGCGTATGGCTACACCTTC. Residues: CASSLGTAYGYTF.

V gene TRBV6-1 combines with J gene TRBJ2-7; D may be TRBD1 (6 bases). Germline values: CDR1 MNHNS, CDR2 SASEGT. The V end lost 3 bases, the J end lost 2 bases, and 8 bases lay between the germline ends. The CDR3 loop spans 13 amino acids. This CDR3 reads CASSDRGTYEQYF. As DNA, the CDR3 is TGTGCCAGCAGTGACAGGGGAACCTACGAGCAGTACTTC.

This clone was detected only a few times. The chain employs TRBV28 and TRBJ2-7; D may be TRBD2 (5 bases). Germline loops: CDR1 MDHEN, CDR2 SYDVKM. Trimming stripped 6 bases from V and 7 bases from J, with 28 bases between. The CDR3 covers 17 residues. In DNA, the CDR3 is TGTGCCAGCAGACCCGATATGAGGGCCCCTCCGGGGAGTGAGCAGTACTTC. The encoded protein is CASRPDMRAPPGSEQYF.

This clone was picked up one time. This sequence joins TRBV10-3 and TRBJ1-6; D is undetermined. The CDR3 length is 14 residues. Trimming pared 1 base from V and 7 bases from J, leaving 8 bases between. Germline V gene data show CDR1 as ENHRY and CDR2 as SYGVKD. The CDR3 loop is CAISEWGENSPLHF. The DNA for the CDR3 is TGTGCCATCAGTGAGTGGGGAGAAAATTCACCCCTCCACTTT.

This chain joins TRBV28 and TRBJ1-5; tentatively, D is TRBD1 (5 bases). Trimming cost V 1 base and J 4 bases, with 14 bases left between them. Germline V gene lookup returns CDR1 MDHEN and CDR2 SYDVKM. CDR3 length: 16 residues. CDR3: CASSLLSSGGNQPQHF. Written as DNA, the CDR3 is TGTGCCAGCAGTTTATTGTCATCGGGGGGTAATCAGCCCCAGCATTTT.

V and J are TRBV6-5 and TRBJ1-3; D may be TRBD1 (6 bases). Germline values: CDR1 MNHEY, CDR2 SVGAGI. V dropped 0 bases and J dropped 9 bases, with 6 bases sitting between them. The CDR3 contains 12 residues. The CDR3 DNA follows: TGTGCCAGCAGTTACTCAGGGGGCACCATATATTTT. Encoded protein: CASSYSGGTIYF.

This sequence joins TRBV7-3 and TRBJ2-1; 10 bases fit TRBD1. Germline V gene lookup returns CDR1 SGHTA and CDR2 FQGTGA. There are 15 residues in the CDR3. V was clipped by 6 bases and J by 4 bases; unmatched bases: 6. The CDR3, as DNA: TGTGCCAGCAGTCGAAGGACAGGGGGGTACAATGAGCAGTTCTTC. Translation: CASSRRTGGYNEQFF.

The chain links TRBV3-1 (or the pseudogene TRBV3-2) to TRBJ2-1; TRBD2 might be the D (5 bases). Germline values: CDR1 LGHDT, CDR2 YNNKEL (reference sequence). There are 14 residues in the CDR3. V shed 4 bases and J shed 7 bases, with 14 bases lying between them. DNA of the CDR3: TGTGCCAGCAGCCCCGGATGGGGAGAAAATGAGCAGTTCTTC. Translating it yields CASSPGWGENEQFF.

The chain carries TRBV28 and TRBJ2-7; 10 positions match TRBD1. The CDR3 spans 14 residues. Germline-derived CDR1 and CDR2 are MDHEN and SYDVKM. The CDR3 DNA reads TGTGTTACCTGCTCGGGACAGGGGTTTTACGAGCAGTACTTC. Amino acid sequence: CVTCSGQGFYEQYF.

The chain is built from TRBV27 and TRBJ2-7, with TRBD1 as a possible D gene (6 bases). The V gene's germline CDR1 is MNHEY and CDR2 SMNVEV (reference sequence). The CDR3 length is 14 residues. V dropped 5 bases and J dropped 1 base, with 12 bases sitting between them. DNA for the CDR3: TGTGCCAGCAGTCCAGGGGACCGATCCTACGAGCAGTACTTC. Residues: CASSPGDRSYEQYF.

This clone was counted a single time. J is TRBJ1-1 and V is TRBV15; 8 nucleotides line up with TRBD1. The CDR3 consists of 17 residues. Germline V lookup: CDR1 LNHNV, CDR2 YYDKDF (reference sequence). V trimming: 5 bases; J trimming: 2 bases; junction bases outside the gene matches: 13. The CDR3 protein is CATSFLAGTGPNTEAFF. CDR3 sequence (DNA): TGTGCCACCAGCTTTCTAGCAGGGACAGGTCCCAACACTGAAGCTTTCTTT.